The clone carrying this T cell receptor (beta chain) appeared a single time. The source of the sample is a study of blood T cell repertoires in COVID-19. Study information: COVID-19 samples collected from the United States, Italy and Spain covered acute and convalescent phases. T cells, B-cell-depleted T cells, or PBMCs supplied cDNA or gDNA.

Per germline, CDR1 SEHNR and CDR2 FQNEAQ (reference sequence). This CDR3 comprises 14 residues. V gave up 5 bases and J gave up 6 bases; unmatched junction bases: 8. Patients at the Seattle site were enrolled during active infection and followed longitudinally. Per the original methods: Amplifying reference gene primers gave estimates of nucleated cell counts. Only in-frame clones appear in the TCRdb table, and some are missing; sequencing was by immunoSEQ multiplex PCR. V, J and clone size are taken as reported in that table, and D and trimming were inferred from the DNA itself. The sample records some 49,000 clones, approximately 93% being singletons.

The chain has TRBV7-9 and TRBJ1-2; 8 bases line up with TRBD1. Sequenced input: peripheral blood. This clonotype was sampled from a man aged 60 to 69 with COVID-19, enrolled during active disease. The CDR3 region is CASSPGQGYNGYTF. CDR3 nucleotide sequence: TGTGCCAGCAGCCCAGGACAGGGATATAATGGCTACACCTTC.